This TCR beta chain was identified in a study of cytomegalovirus exposure and HLA in healthy donors. Overall study findings and caveats: CMV antigen specificity was confirmed in vitro for a few CMV-associated chains. Reports indicated that the classifier achieved high specificity and sensitivity in diagnosing cytomegalovirus status.

This clone was seen a handful of times. What it binds is not known. Assay used: immunoSEQ multiplex PCR; TCRdb lists only in-frame clones, some missing. Here the sample spans 150,000 or so clones, 89% being singletons. This CDR3 has 15 residues. Germline V gives CDR1 SGHRS, CDR2 YFSETQ. The ends lost 4 bases at V and 9 bases at J; junction bases unmatched: 10. The TCR originated in a woman between 18 and 30 years old in good health and CMV-seronegative. Sequencing input: PBMCs. This sequence joins TRBV5-1 and TRBJ2-1, with 10 bases that match TRBD2. CDR3 nucleotides: TGCGCCAGCAGCCTAGATGGGCCTAGCGGGGGTGAGCAGTTCTTC. Its protein is CASSLDGPSGGEQFF.